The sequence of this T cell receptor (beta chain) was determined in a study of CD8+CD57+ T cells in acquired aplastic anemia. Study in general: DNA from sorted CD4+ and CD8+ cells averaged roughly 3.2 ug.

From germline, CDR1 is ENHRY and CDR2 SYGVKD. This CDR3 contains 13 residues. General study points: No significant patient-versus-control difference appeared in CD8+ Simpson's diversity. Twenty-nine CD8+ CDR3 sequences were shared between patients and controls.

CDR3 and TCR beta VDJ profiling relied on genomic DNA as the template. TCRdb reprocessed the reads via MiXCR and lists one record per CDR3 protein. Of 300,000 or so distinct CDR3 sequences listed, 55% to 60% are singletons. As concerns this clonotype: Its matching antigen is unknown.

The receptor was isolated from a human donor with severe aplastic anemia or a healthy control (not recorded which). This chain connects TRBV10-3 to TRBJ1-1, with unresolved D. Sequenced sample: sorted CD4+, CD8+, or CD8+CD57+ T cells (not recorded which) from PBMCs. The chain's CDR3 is CACPEDEDTEAFF. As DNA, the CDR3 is TGTGCATGCCCCGAAGATGAGGACACTGAAGCTTTCTTT.